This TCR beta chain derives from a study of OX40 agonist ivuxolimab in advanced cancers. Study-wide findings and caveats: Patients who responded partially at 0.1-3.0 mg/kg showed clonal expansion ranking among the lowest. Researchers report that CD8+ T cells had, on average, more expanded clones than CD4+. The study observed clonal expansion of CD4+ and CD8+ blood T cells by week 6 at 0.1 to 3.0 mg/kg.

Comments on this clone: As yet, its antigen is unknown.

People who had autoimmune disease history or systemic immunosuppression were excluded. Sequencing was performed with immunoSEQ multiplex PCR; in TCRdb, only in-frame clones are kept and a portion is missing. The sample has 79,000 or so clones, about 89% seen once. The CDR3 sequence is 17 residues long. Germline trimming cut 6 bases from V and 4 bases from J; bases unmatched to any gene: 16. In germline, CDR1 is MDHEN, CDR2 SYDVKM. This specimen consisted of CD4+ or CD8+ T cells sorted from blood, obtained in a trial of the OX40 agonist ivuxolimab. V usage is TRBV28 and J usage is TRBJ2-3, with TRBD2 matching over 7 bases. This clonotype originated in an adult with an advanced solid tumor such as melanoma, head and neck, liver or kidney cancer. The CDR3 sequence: CASSPGGVGSGPDTQYF. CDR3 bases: TGTGCCAGCAGCCCTGGGGGGGTTGGTAGCGGGCCAGATACGCAGTATTTT.